Listed below are T cell receptor beta chains from one sample, sequenced in a study of blood T cell repertoires in COVID-19. TCRdb's copy holds only in-frame clones and misses some; the assay was immunoSEQ multiplex PCR. Of around 300,000 clones in the sample, 87% were seen once. The sample consisted of peripheral blood. The receptors here all came from a young man with active or convalescent COVID-19. CDR3s include the opening cysteine and the closing phenylalanine or tryptophan. The order of the fields is clone size, J gene, V gene, D gene, CDR3 protein, CDR3 DNA. A D gene is named only where the DNA matches it firmly. Clone sizes are given selectively: once, few, many, or a class where the clone is expanded.

clone_size: -
j_call: TRBJ1-2
v_call: TRBV7-9
d_call: -
cdr3_aa: CASSFLFPGGFNYGYTF
cdr3_nt: TGTGCCAGCAGCTTTCTTTTTCCTGGGGGGTTCAACTATGGCTACACCTTC

clone_size: -
j_call: TRBJ2-1
v_call: TRBV9
d_call: TRBD2
cdr3_aa: CASSVRLADYNEQFF
cdr3_nt: TGTGCCAGCAGCGTAAGACTAGCGGACTACAATGAGCAGTTCTTC

clone_size: -
j_call: TRBJ2-4
v_call: TRBV19
d_call: -
cdr3_aa: CASSILYSGATNIQYF
cdr3_nt: TGTGCCAGTAGTATTCTCTATTCTGGGGCGACAAACATTCAGTACTTC

clone_size: -
j_call: TRBJ2-1
v_call: TRBV6-5
d_call: TRBD2
cdr3_aa: CASSWTRGSSYNEQFF
cdr3_nt: TGTGCCAGCAGTTGGACTAGAGGGAGCTCCTACAATGAGCAGTTCTTC

clone_size: -
j_call: TRBJ2-7
v_call: TRBV7-6
d_call: TRBD2
cdr3_aa: CASSFSAQPGLAGGPREQYF
cdr3_nt: TGTGCCAGCAGCTTTAGCGCCCAGCCGGGACTAGCGGGAGGGCCTCGCGAGCAGTACTTC

clone_size: few
j_call: TRBJ2-1
v_call: TRBV25-1
d_call: -
cdr3_aa: CASSRETRQFF
cdr3_nt: TGTGCCAGCAGTAGGGAGACTAGGCAGTTCTTC

clone_size: -
j_call: TRBJ2-7
v_call: TRBV7-8
d_call: TRBD2
cdr3_aa: CASSLLAGVTYEQYF
cdr3_nt: TGTGCCAGCAGCCTATTAGCGGGAGTGACCTACGAGCAGTACTTC

clone_size: many
j_call: TRBJ2-1
v_call: TRBV25-1
d_call: -
cdr3_aa: CASSAITSSYNEQFF
cdr3_nt: TGTGCCAGCAGTGCGATCACGAGCTCCTACAATGAGCAGTTCTTC

clone_size: few
j_call: TRBJ2-1
v_call: TRBV3-1/TRBV3-2
d_call: TRBD2
cdr3_aa: CASSQYLGGGPFSNEQFF
cdr3_nt: TGTGCCAGCAGCCAATACCTAGGCGGGGGACCATTTAGCAATGAGCAGTTCTTC

clone_size: -
j_call: TRBJ2-7
v_call: TRBV28
d_call: -
cdr3_aa: CASSTPGGVRYEQYF
cdr3_nt: TGTGCCAGCAGTACCCCCGGGGGAGTGCGCTACGAGCAGTACTTC

clone_size: -
j_call: TRBJ2-7
v_call: TRBV19
d_call: -
cdr3_aa: CASSMRWSSYEQYF
cdr3_nt: TGTGCCAGTAGTATGCGGTGGAGCTCCTACGAGCAGTACTTC

clone_size: -
j_call: TRBJ1-5
v_call: TRBV7-9
d_call: -
cdr3_aa: CASSLPNQPQHF
cdr3_nt: TGTGCCAGCAGCCTCCCCAATCAGCCCCAGCATTTT

clone_size: -
j_call: TRBJ2-1
v_call: TRBV7-9
d_call: -
cdr3_aa: CASSFGRDPSSYNEQFF
cdr3_nt: TGTGCCAGCAGCTTTGGGCGGGACCCTAGCTCCTACAATGAGCAGTTCTTC

clone_size: -
j_call: TRBJ1-1
v_call: TRBV5-1
d_call: -
cdr3_aa: CASSFAKGQMNTEAFF
cdr3_nt: TGCGCCAGCAGCTTTGCCAAGGGACAAATGAACACTGAAGCTTTCTTT

clone_size: few
j_call: TRBJ2-2
v_call: TRBV28
d_call: -
cdr3_aa: CASSPHVGVTNTGELFF
cdr3_nt: TGTGCCAGCAGTCCCCATGTGGGAGTCACAAACACCGGGGAGCTGTTTTTT

clone_size: -
j_call: TRBJ1-1
v_call: TRBV27
d_call: TRBD1
cdr3_aa: CASSFPRDRGPEAFF
cdr3_nt: TGTGCCAGCAGTTTCCCCCGGGACAGGGGCCCTGAAGCTTTCTTT

clone_size: -
j_call: TRBJ2-5
v_call: TRBV15
d_call: TRBD2
cdr3_aa: CATSRDTTPAGGDPGETQYF
cdr3_nt: TGTGCCACCAGCAGAGATACAACCCCCGCGGGAGGTGATCCTGGGGAGACCCAGTACTTC

clone_size: -
j_call: TRBJ2-3
v_call: TRBV9
d_call: -
cdr3_aa: CASSVTSGSTDTQYF
cdr3_nt: TGTGCCAGCAGCGTAACCAGCGGGTCTACAGATACGCAGTATTTT

clone_size: -
j_call: TRBJ1-3
v_call: TRBV21-1
d_call: -
cdr3_aa: CASSPPLRESGNTIYF
cdr3_nt: TGTGCCAGCAGCCCCCCCTTGAGGGAGTCTGGAAACACCATATATTTT

clone_size: -
j_call: TRBJ2-7
v_call: TRBV10-3
d_call: TRBD1
cdr3_aa: CAISDPRQGAYEQYF
cdr3_nt: TGTGCCATCAGTGACCCTCGACAGGGGGCCTACGAGCAGTACTTC

clone_size: -
j_call: TRBJ2-1
v_call: TRBV18
d_call: -
cdr3_aa: CASSLNLLAYEQFF
cdr3_nt: TGTGCCAGCTCACTGAACCTTCTAGCATATGAGCAGTTCTTC

clone_size: -
j_call: TRBJ1-4
v_call: TRBV2
d_call: -
cdr3_aa: CASSVWGRAATNEKLFF
cdr3_nt: TGTGCCAGCAGTGTGTGGGGCAGGGCTGCAACTAATGAAAAACTGTTTTTT

clone_size: once
j_call: TRBJ2-2
v_call: TRBV6-2/TRBV6-3
d_call: -
cdr3_aa: CASSYGRELFF
cdr3_nt: TGTGCCAGCAGTTACGGCAGGGAGCTGTTTTTT

clone_size: -
j_call: TRBJ2-2
v_call: TRBV10-1
d_call: -
cdr3_aa: CASRDRRNTGELFF
cdr3_nt: TGCGCCAGCAGAGACAGGAGGAACACCGGGGAGCTGTTTTTT

clone_size: -
j_call: TRBJ1-5
v_call: TRBV5-5
d_call: -
cdr3_aa: CASSLGEGMITNQPQHF
cdr3_nt: TGTGCCAGCAGCTTGGGGGAGGGGATGATTACCAATCAGCCCCAGCATTTT

clone_size: -
j_call: TRBJ2-3
v_call: TRBV5-6
d_call: TRBD2
cdr3_aa: CASSLVSGGGTDTQYF
cdr3_nt: TGTGCCAGCAGCTTGGTAAGCGGGGGCGGGACAGATACGCAGTATTTT

clone_size: -
j_call: TRBJ2-5
v_call: TRBV7-6
d_call: TRBD2
cdr3_aa: CASRSPGLAEGETQYF
cdr3_nt: TGTGCCAGCAGATCTCCGGGACTAGCGGAAGGGGAGACCCAGTACTTC

clone_size: -
j_call: TRBJ2-1
v_call: TRBV4-1
d_call: TRBD2
cdr3_aa: CASSPGLAPIEQFF
cdr3_nt: TGCGCCAGCTCTCCGGGACTAGCCCCCATTGAGCAGTTCTTC

clone_size: few
j_call: TRBJ2-7
v_call: TRBV27
d_call: TRBD1
cdr3_aa: CASRGQGGYEQYF
cdr3_nt: TGTGCCAGCAGGGGACAGGGGGGCTACGAGCAGTACTTC

clone_size: -
j_call: TRBJ2-1
v_call: TRBV7-9
d_call: TRBD2
cdr3_aa: CASSSTSGRAGTYNEQFF
cdr3_nt: TGTGCCAGCAGCTCGACTAGCGGGAGGGCGGGCACCTACAATGAGCAGTTCTTC

clone_size: -
j_call: TRBJ2-3
v_call: TRBV9
d_call: -
cdr3_aa: CASSGRMGGAGTDTQYF
cdr3_nt: TGTGCCAGCAGCGGCAGGATGGGGGGAGCGGGCACAGATACGCAGTATTTT

clone_size: few
j_call: TRBJ1-6
v_call: TRBV21-1
d_call: -
cdr3_aa: CASSIKTGGDSPLHF
cdr3_nt: TGTGCCAGCAGCATTAAGACAGGGGGCGATTCACCCCTCCACTTT

clone_size: -
j_call: TRBJ2-2
v_call: TRBV4-1
d_call: -
cdr3_aa: CASSQGGIGELFF
cdr3_nt: TGCGCCAGCAGCCAAGGAGGGATCGGGGAGCTGTTTTTT

clone_size: many
j_call: TRBJ2-7
v_call: TRBV28
d_call: -
cdr3_aa: CASSSRGDTIAYEQYF
cdr3_nt: TGTGCCAGCAGTTCCCGGGGGGACACGATCGCTTACGAGCAGTACTTC

clone_size: -
j_call: TRBJ2-7
v_call: TRBV3-1/TRBV3-2
d_call: TRBD1
cdr3_aa: CASSQDLRTGVDEQYF
cdr3_nt: TGTGCCAGCAGCCAAGATCTTCGTACAGGGGTCGACGAGCAGTACTTC

clone_size: -
j_call: TRBJ1-2
v_call: TRBV27
d_call: -
cdr3_aa: CASSSRDSPMVGYTF
cdr3_nt: TGTGCCAGCAGTTCCCGAGATTCCCCTATGGTGGGCTACACCTTC

clone_size: -
j_call: TRBJ1-2
v_call: TRBV4-1
d_call: -
cdr3_aa: CASSQDRIYGYTF
cdr3_nt: TGCGCCAGCAGCCAAGACAGAATCTATGGCTACACCTTC

clone_size: few
j_call: TRBJ1-5
v_call: TRBV5-1
d_call: -
cdr3_aa: CASSLGPGEPQHF
cdr3_nt: TGCGCCAGCAGCTTGGGGCCGGGGGAGCCCCAGCATTTT

clone_size: -
j_call: TRBJ2-5
v_call: TRBV5-1
d_call: TRBD1
cdr3_aa: CASSSGTGEAETQYF
cdr3_nt: TGCGCCAGCAGCTCCGGGACAGGGGAGGCAGAGACCCAGTACTTC

clone_size: -
j_call: TRBJ2-1
v_call: TRBV28
d_call: -
cdr3_aa: CASSIAVEDNEQFF
cdr3_nt: TGTGCCAGCAGTATAGCGGTTGAGGACAATGAGCAGTTCTTC

clone_size: -
j_call: TRBJ1-5
v_call: TRBV23-1
d_call: -
cdr3_aa: CASSTTGLNSNQPQHF
cdr3_nt: TGCGCCAGCAGTACTACAGGGCTAAATAGCAATCAGCCCCAGCATTTT

clone_size: once
j_call: TRBJ2-7
v_call: TRBV7-6
d_call: TRBD2
cdr3_aa: CASTPAASGTYEQYF
cdr3_nt: TGTGCCAGCACCCCGGCCGCTAGCGGTACCTACGAGCAGTACTTC

clone_size: -
j_call: TRBJ2-2
v_call: TRBV27
d_call: TRBD2
cdr3_aa: CASSFKRERGGELFF
cdr3_nt: TGTGCCAGCAGTTTTAAGCGGGAGCGGGGCGGGGAGCTGTTTTTT

clone_size: -
j_call: TRBJ1-1
v_call: TRBV5-1
d_call: TRBD1
cdr3_aa: CASSLLDRGDTEAFF
cdr3_nt: TGCGCCAGCAGCTTATTAGACAGGGGAGACACTGAAGCTTTCTTT

clone_size: -
j_call: TRBJ2-1
v_call: TRBV6-5
d_call: -
cdr3_aa: CASSSYRDNPYNEQFF
cdr3_nt: TGTGCCAGCAGTTCATACCGGGACAACCCATACAATGAGCAGTTCTTC

clone_size: -
j_call: TRBJ2-1
v_call: TRBV4-3
d_call: -
cdr3_aa: CASSQGTANEQFF
cdr3_nt: TGCGCCAGCAGCCAAGGGACAGCCAATGAGCAGTTCTTC

clone_size: -
j_call: TRBJ2-1
v_call: TRBV6-6
d_call: TRBD2
cdr3_aa: CASSPGTSIGSYNEQFF
cdr3_nt: TGTGCCAGCAGTCCCGGGACTAGTATTGGCTCCTACAATGAGCAGTTCTTC